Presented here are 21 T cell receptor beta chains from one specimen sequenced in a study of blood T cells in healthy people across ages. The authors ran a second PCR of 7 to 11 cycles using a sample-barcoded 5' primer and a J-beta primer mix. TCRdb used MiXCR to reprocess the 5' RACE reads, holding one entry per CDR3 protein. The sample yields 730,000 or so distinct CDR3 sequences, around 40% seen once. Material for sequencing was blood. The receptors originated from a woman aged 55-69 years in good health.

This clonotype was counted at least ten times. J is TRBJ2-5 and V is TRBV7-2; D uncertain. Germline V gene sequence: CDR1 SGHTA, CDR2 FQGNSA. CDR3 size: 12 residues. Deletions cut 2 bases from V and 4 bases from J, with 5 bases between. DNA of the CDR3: TGTGCCAGCAGCTTAAGTATAGAGACCCAGTACTTC. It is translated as CASSLSIETQYF.

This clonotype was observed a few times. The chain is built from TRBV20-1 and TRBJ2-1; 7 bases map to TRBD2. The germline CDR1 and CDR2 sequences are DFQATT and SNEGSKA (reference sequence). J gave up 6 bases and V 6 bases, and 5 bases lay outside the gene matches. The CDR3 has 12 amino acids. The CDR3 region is CSAGTNGNEQFF. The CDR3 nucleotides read TGCAGTGCCGGGACTAACGGCAATGAGCAGTTCTTC.

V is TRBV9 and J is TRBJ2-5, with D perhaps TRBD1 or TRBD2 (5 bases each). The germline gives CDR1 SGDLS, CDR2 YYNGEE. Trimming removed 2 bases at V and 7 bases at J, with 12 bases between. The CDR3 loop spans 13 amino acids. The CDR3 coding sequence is TGTGCCAGCAGCGTCGGGACGCTGGGGACCCAGTACTTC. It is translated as CASSVGTLGTQYF.

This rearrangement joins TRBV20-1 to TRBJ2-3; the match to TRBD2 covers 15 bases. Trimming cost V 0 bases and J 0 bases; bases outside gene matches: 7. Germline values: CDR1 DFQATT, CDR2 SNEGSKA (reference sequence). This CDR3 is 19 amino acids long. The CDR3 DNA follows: TGCAGTGCTAGAGATTTAGGGACTAGCGGGAGGTGGAGCACAGATACGCAGTATTTT. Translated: CSARDLGTSGRWSTDTQYF.

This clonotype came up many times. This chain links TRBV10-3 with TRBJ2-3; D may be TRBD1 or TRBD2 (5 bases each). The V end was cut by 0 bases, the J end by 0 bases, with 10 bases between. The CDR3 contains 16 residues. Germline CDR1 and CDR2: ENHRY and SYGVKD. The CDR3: CAISESGTKSTDTQYF. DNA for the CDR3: TGTGCCATCAGTGAGTCGGGGACGAAGAGCACAGATACGCAGTATTTT.

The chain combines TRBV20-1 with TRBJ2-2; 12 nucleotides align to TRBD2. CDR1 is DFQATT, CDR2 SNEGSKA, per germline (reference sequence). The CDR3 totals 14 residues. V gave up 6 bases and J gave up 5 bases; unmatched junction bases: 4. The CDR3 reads CSAVLAGGTGELFF. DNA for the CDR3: TGCAGTGCGGTCCTAGCGGGAGGGACCGGGGAGCTGTTTTTT.

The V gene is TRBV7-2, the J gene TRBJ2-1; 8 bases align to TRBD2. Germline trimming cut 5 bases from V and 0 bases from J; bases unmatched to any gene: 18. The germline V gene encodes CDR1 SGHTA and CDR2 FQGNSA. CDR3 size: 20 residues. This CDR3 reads CASSKAPGLTGGSSYNEQFF. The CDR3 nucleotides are TGTGCCAGCAGCAAAGCGCCGGGACTAACGGGAGGGAGCTCCTACAATGAGCAGTTCTTC. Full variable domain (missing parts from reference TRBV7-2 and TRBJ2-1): GAGVSQSPSNKVTEKGKDVELRCDPISGHTALYWYRQSLGQGLEFLIYFQGNSAPDKSGLPSDRFSAERTGGSVSTLTIQRTQQEDSAVYLCASSKAPGLTGGSSYNEQFFGPGTRLTVL.

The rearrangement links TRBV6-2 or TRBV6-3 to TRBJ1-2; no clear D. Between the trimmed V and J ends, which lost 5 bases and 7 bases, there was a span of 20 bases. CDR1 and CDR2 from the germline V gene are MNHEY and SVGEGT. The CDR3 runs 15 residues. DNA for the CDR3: TGTGCCAGCAGTACCCTGGACGGCCGAGTGGGTGGCTACACCTTC. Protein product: CASSTLDGRVGGYTF.

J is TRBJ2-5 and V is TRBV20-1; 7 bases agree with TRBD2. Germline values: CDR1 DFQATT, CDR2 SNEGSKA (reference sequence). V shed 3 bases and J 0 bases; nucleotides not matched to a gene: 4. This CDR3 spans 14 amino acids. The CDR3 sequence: CSARGGVHQETQYF. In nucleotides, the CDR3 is TGCAGTGCTAGGGGGGGGGTGCACCAAGAGACCCAGTACTTC.

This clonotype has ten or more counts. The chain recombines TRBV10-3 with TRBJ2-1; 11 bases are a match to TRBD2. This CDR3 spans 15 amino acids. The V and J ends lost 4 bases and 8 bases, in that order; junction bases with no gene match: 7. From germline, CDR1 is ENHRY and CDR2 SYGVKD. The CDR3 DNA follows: TGTGCCATCAGTGTTCAACTAGCGGGAGCGGATGAGCAGTTCTTC. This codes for CAISVQLAGADEQFF.

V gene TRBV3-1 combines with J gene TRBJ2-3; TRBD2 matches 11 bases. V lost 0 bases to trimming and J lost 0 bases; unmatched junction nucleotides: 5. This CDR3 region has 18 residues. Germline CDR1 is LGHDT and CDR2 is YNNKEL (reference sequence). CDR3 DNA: TGTGCCAGCAGCCAAGATTATTTAGCGGGGGGGAGCACAGATACGCAGTATTTT. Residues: CASSQDYLAGGSTDTQYF.

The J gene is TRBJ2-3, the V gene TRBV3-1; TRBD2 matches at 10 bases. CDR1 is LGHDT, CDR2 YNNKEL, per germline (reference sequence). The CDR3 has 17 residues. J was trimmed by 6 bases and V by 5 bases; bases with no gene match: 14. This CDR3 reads CASSSDTSGRAGDTQYF. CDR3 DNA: TGTGCCAGCAGCTCCGATACGAGCGGGAGGGCGGGTGATACGCAGTATTTT.

The CDR3 protein is CASSLYKTHGAYTF. The DNA of the CDR3 is TGTGCCAGCAGTTTATACAAGACTCACGGCGCCTACACCTTC. The J gene is TRBJ1-2, the V gene TRBV12-3 or TRBV12-4; no clear D gene. There are 14 residues in the CDR3. V gave up 2 bases and J gave up 10 bases, with 17 bases separating them.

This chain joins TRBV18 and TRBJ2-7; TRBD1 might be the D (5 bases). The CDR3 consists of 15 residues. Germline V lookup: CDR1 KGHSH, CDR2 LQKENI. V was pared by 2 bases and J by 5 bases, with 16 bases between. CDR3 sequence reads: CASSPIQGPSHEQYF. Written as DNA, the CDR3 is TGTGCCAGCTCACCAATCCAGGGCCCCAGCCACGAGCAGTACTTC.

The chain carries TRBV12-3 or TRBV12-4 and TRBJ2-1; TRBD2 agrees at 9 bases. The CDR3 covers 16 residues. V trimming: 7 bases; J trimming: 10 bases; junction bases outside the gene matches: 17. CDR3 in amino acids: CASTLQAGGASYEQFF. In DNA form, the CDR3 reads TGTGCCAGCACCTTGCAAGCGGGAGGCGCCTCCTACGAGCAGTTCTTC.

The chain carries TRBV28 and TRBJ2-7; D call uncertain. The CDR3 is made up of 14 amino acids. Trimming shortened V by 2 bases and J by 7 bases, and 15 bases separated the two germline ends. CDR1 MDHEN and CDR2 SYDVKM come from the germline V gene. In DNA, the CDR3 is TGTGCCAGCAGTTTAGCGGATACCTACAATGAGCAGTACTTC. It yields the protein CASSLADTYNEQYF.

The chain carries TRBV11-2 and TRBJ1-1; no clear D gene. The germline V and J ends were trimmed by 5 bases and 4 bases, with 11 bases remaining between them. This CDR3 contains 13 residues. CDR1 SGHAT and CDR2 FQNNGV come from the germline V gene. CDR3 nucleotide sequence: TGTGCCAGCAGCCCTCTCAGTAGCACTGAAGCTTTCTTT. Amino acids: CASSPLSSTEAFF.

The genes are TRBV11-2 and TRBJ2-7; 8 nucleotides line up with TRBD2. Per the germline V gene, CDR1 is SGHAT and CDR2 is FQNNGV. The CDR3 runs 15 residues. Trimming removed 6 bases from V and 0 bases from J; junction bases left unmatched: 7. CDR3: CASRSYSGNSYEQYF. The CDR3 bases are TGTGCCAGCAGATCTTATAGCGGGAACTCCTACGAGCAGTACTTC.

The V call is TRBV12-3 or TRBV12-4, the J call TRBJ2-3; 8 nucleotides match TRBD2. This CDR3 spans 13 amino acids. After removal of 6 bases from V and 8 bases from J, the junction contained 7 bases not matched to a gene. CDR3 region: CASSTGTSLTQYF. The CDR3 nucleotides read TGTGCCAGCAGCACCGGGACTAGTCTTACGCAGTATTTT.

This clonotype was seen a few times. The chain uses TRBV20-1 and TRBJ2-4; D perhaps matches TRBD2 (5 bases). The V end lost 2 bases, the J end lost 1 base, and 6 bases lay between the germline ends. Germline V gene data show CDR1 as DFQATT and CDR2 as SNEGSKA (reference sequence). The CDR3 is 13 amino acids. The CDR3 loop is CSARREAKNIQYF. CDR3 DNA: TGCAGTGCTAGAAGGGAGGCCAAAAACATTCAGTACTTC.

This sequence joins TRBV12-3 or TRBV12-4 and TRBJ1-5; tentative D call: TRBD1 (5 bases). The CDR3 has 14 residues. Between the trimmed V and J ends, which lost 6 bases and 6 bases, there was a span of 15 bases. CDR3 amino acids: CASSGRQGGQPQHF. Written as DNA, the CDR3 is TGTGCCAGCAGCGGCCGCCAGGGAGGTCAGCCCCAGCATTTT.